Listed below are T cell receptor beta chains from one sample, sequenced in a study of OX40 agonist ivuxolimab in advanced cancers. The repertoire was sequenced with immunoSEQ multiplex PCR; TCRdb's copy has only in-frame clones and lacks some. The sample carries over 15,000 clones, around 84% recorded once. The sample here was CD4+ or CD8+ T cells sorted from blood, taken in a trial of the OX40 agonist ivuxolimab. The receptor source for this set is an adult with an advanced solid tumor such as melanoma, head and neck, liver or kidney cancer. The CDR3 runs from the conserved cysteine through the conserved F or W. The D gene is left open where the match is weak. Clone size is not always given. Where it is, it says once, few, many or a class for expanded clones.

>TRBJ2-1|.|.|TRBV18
CASSPPLSGVQDNEQFF
TGTGCCAGCTCACCACCTCTCTCGGGAGTTCAAGACAATGAGCAGTTCTTC
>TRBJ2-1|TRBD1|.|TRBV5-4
CASSQDRAFHYNEQFF
TGTGCCAGCAGCCAAGACAGGGCTTTTCATTACAATGAGCAGTTCTTC
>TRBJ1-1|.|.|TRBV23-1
CASSPSPTDTEAFF
TGCGCCAGCAGTCCGTCGCCGACAGACACTGAAGCTTTCTTT
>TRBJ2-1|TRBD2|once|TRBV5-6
CASSWYSGGWGDEQFF
TGTGCCAGCAGCTGGTATAGCGGGGGCTGGGGCGATGAGCAGTTCTTC
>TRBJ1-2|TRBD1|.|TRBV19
CASRPFEGDRTNYGYTF
TGTGCCAGTAGACCCTTTGAGGGGGACAGAACGAACTATGGCTACACCTTC
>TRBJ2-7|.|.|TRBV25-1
CASSASGYYEQYF
TGTGCCAGCAGTGCTTCGGGGTACTACGAGCAGTACTTC
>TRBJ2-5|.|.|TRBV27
CASGILKETQYF
TGTGCCAGCGGTATACTGAAAGAGACCCAGTACTTC
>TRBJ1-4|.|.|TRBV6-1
CASTLVGGLFF
TGTGCCAGCACCTTGGTAGGAGGGCTGTTTTTT
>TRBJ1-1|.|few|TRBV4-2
CASSQDFSTEAFF
TGTGCCAGCAGCCAAGATTTCAGTACTGAAGCTTTCTTT
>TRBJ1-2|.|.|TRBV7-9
CASSLAMGNYGYTF
TGTGCCAGCAGCTTAGCCATGGGGAACTATGGCTACACCTTC
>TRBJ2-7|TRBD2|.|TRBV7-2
CASSALREGRKKYF
TGTGCCAGCAGCGCCCTTCGGGAGGGCCGTAAAAAGTACTTC
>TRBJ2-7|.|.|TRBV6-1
CASSVEWDFYEQYF
TGTGCCAGCAGTGTAGAGTGGGACTTCTACGAGCAGTACTTC
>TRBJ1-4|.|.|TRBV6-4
CASSDGPGYGNEKLFF
TGTGCCAGCAGTGACGGCCCGGGGTACGGCAATGAAAAACTGTTTTTT
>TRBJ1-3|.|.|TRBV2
CASRLQGPGNTIYF
TGTGCCAGCAGACTCCAGGGCCCTGGAAACACCATATATTTT
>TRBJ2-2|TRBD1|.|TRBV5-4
CASSLPGQGAGELFF
TGTGCCAGCAGCTTGCCCGGACAGGGTGCCGGGGAGCTGTTTTTT
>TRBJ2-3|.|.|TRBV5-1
CASIDSIGDTQYF
TGCGCCAGCATAGACAGTATTGGAGATACGCAGTATTTT
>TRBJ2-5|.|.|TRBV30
CAWSVPRNQETQYF
TGTGCCTGGAGTGTTCCCAGGAACCAAGAGACCCAGTACTTC
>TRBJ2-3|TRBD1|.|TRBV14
CASSLGDSYTDTQYF
TGTGCCAGCAGCTTGGGGGACAGTTACACAGATACGCAGTATTTT
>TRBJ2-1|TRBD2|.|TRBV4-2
CASSQRASSSGSSNEQFF
TGTGCCAGCAGCCAAAGGGCCTCTTCTAGCGGGAGTTCGAATGAGCAGTTCTTC
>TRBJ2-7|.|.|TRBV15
CATSKDQRDSPYEQYF
TGTGCCACCAGTAAGGACCAGCGGGACAGCCCCTACGAGCAGTACTTC
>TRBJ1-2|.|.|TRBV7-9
CASSLVGPGGYTF
TGTGCCAGCAGCTTGGTGGGCCCCGGGGGCTACACCTTC
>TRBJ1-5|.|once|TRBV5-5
CASSRDGDYQPQHF
TGTGCCAGCAGCCGGGACGGGGATTATCAGCCCCAGCATTTT
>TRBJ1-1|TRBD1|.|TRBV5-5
CASSSRDSNTEAFF
TGTGCCAGCAGCAGCCGGGACAGTAACACTGAAGCTTTCTTT
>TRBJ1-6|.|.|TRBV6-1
CASSEGYWTDNSPLHF
TGTGCCAGCAGTGAAGGTTATTGGACTGATAATTCACCCCTCCACTTT
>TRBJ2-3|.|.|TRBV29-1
CSAVPSTDTQYF
TGCAGCGCCGTCCCGAGCACAGATACGCAGTATTTT
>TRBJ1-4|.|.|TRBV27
CASRELFGPQEKLFF
TGTGCCAGCAGGGAGTTATTCGGACCTCAAGAAAAACTGTTTTTT
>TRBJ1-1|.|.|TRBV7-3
CASSPKTNTEAFF
TGTGCCAGCAGCCCGAAGACGAACACTGAAGCTTTCTTT
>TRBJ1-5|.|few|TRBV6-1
CASTSPAASNQPQHF
TGTGCCAGCACCTCCCCCGCAGCTAGCAATCAGCCCCAGCATTTT
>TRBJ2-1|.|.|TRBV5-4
CASSTRSEQFF
TGTGCCAGCAGTACTCGGAGTGAGCAGTTCTTC
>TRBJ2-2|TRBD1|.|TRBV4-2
CASSQDGDRGNGELFF
TGTGCCAGCAGCCAAGATGGGGACAGGGGGAACGGGGAGCTGTTTTTT
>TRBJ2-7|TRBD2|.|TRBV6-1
CASSRLAGELHEQYF
TGTGCCAGCAGTAGGTTAGCGGGGGAGCTCCACGAGCAGTACTTC
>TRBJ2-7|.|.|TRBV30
CAWSVSGPYEQYF
TGTGCCTGGAGTGTTTCTGGACCCTACGAGCAGTACTTC
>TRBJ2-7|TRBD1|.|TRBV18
CASSPGTGDYEQYF
TGTGCCAGCTCACCAGGGACAGGGGACTACGAGCAGTACTTC
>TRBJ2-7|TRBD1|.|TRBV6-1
CASSESTGETYEQYF
TGTGCCAGCAGTGAATCCACAGGGGAAACCTACGAGCAGTACTTC
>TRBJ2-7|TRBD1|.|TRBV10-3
CATLGGTGDPYEQYF
TGTGCCACCCTGGGTGGGACAGGAGACCCCTACGAGCAGTACTTC
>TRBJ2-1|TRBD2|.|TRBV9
CASSVGTSGGLSSYNEQFF
TGTGCCAGCAGCGTAGGGACTAGCGGGGGCCTGAGCTCCTACAATGAGCAGTTCTTC
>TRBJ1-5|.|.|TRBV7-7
CASSSFGGGFQPQHF
TGTGCCAGCAGCTCCTTCGGGGGGGGGTTTCAGCCCCAGCATTTT
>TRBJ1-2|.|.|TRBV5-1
CASSLGAGVDGYTF
TGCGCCAGCAGCTTGGGGGCTGGGGTAGATGGCTACACCTTC
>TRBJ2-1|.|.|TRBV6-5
CASSNWPGAQFF
TGTGCCAGCAGCAATTGGCCGGGGGCCCAGTTCTTC
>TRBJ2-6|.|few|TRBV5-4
CASSLAWSSGANVLTF
TGTGCCAGCAGCTTGGCCTGGAGCTCTGGGGCCAACGTCCTGACTTTC
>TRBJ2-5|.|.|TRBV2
CASRGGAETQYF
TGTGCCAGCAGGGGGGGCGCGGAGACCCAGTACTTC
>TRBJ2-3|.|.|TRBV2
CASSAGADTDTQYF
TGTGCCAGCAGTGCCGGGGCCGACACAGATACGCAGTATTTT
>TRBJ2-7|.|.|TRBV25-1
CASRWGAGNEQYF
TGTGCCAGCAGGTGGGGGGCAGGTAACGAGCAGTACTTC
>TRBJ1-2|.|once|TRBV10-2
CASSGGRSQADYGYTF
TGCGCCAGCAGTGGGGGAAGGTCCCAAGCCGATTATGGCTACACCTTC
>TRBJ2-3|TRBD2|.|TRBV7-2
CASSISSGRRWSTDTQYF
TGTGCCAGCAGCATTTCTAGCGGGAGGAGGTGGAGCACAGATACGCAGTATTTT
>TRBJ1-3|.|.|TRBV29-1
CSVVGGRGAADTIYF
TGCAGCGTTGTAGGAGGGAGGGGCGCAGCGGACACCATATATTTT
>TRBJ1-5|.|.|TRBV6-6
CASSYRGASNQPQHF
TGTGCCAGCAGTTACCGGGGGGCCAGCAATCAGCCCCAGCATTTT
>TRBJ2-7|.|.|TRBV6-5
CASSSGGPTYEQYF
TGTGCCAGCAGCTCGGGGGGCCCTACCTACGAGCAGTACTTC